Presented here are 20 T cell receptor beta chains from one specimen sequenced in a study of T cell responses to AZD1222 COVID-19 vaccine. Using immunoSEQ multiplex PCR, the repertoire was profiled, and TCRdb retains in-frame clones only, with some absent. The sample yields 40,000 to 65,000 clones, less than 85% seen once. Sequencing used peripheral blood, obtained on day 0 of AZD1222 vaccination. These receptors were taken from an adult in good health.

By sample share, this clone is medium-sized. V is TRBV25-1 and J is TRBJ1-4; TRBD1 is a possible D gene (6 bases). V was clipped by 2 bases and J by 4 bases, with 8 bases between them. The CDR3 runs 14 residues. Per germline, CDR1 MGHDK and CDR2 SYGVNS. This CDR3 reads CASSEGGHNEKLFF. The CDR3 DNA sequence: TGTGCCAGCAGTGAAGGGGGGCATAATGAAAAACTGTTTTTT.

The chain combines TRBV27 with TRBJ2-1, with 10 nucleotides matching TRBD2. Germline CDR1 and CDR2: MNHEY and SMNVEV (reference sequence). J was trimmed by 8 bases and V by 3 bases; bases with no gene match: 10. The CDR3 runs to 16 residues. This CDR3 reads CASSFQAGGPADEQFF. CDR3 DNA: TGTGCCAGCAGTTTTCAAGCGGGAGGGCCAGCCGATGAGCAGTTCTTC.

The chain has TRBV19 and TRBJ2-1; 10 bases align to TRBD1. Trimming at V came to 3 bases and at J to 10 bases, leaving 9 bases not matched to a gene. CDR3 size: 15 residues. Germline loops: CDR1 LNHDA, CDR2 SQIVND (reference sequence). DNA for the CDR3: TGTGCCAGTAGTATGGGGGACAGGGGATTTTGGGAGCAGTTCTTC. This translates into CASSMGDRGFWEQFF.

The CDR3 region is CASSPRTTTAHQPQHF. The CDR3 DNA reads as TGTGCCAGCAGCCCCCGCACGACTACGGCCCATCAGCCCCAGCATTTT. The J gene is TRBJ1-5, the V gene TRBV11-2; unclear D gene. Trimming took off 5 bases at V and 5 bases at J, with 19 bases between the two ends. The CDR3 is 16 residues long. Germline lookup yields CDR1 SGHAT and CDR2 FQNNGV.

This clone was seen only a few times. The rearrangement uses TRBV23-1 and TRBJ2-7, with 9 positions matching TRBD2. TRBV23-1 has ORF status, its function being uncertain. The CDR3 covers 16 residues. With 4 bases clipped from V and 0 bases from J, the junction kept 7 bases outside the gene matches. CDR3 nucleotides: TGCGCCAGCAGTCCCCGAGATAGCGGGAGCTCCTACGAGCAGTACTTC. The encoded protein is CASSPRDSGSSYEQYF.

The chain joins TRBV2 to TRBJ1-1; TRBD1 matches at 7 bases. Germline V lookup: CDR1 SNHLY, CDR2 FYNNEI. CDR3 length: 11 residues. Trimming at V came to 7 bases and at J to 7 bases, leaving 3 bases not matched to a gene. CDR3 region: CASTQGVEAFF. DNA for the CDR3: TGTGCCAGCACCCAGGGGGTTGAAGCTTTCTTT.

The rearrangement uses TRBV4-2 and TRBJ1-2; TRBD1 matches at 7 bases. The CDR3 consists of 14 residues. The germline CDR1 and CDR2 sequences are LGHNA and YNFKEQ. V shed 4 bases, J shed 4 bases, and the junction held 6 bases outside the gene matches. The CDR3 DNA is TGTGCCAGCAGCCCTGACAGGGCGGCCTATGGCTACACCTTC. This gives the protein CASSPDRAAYGYTF.

The rearrangement uses TRBV25-1 and TRBJ2-5, with TRBD1 matching over 11 bases. J lost 3 bases, V lost 7 bases, and 10 bases had no gene match. CDR1 and CDR2 from the germline V gene are MGHDK and SYGVNS. The CDR3 totals 16 residues. The CDR3 bases are TGTGCCAGCACTACGGACAGGGGGCGTTCTGAAGAGACCCAGTACTTC. It is translated as CASTTDRGRSEETQYF.

This chain links TRBV12-3 or TRBV12-4 with TRBJ2-2; D ambiguous. This CDR3 contains 10 residues. Trimming removed 8 bases from V and 7 bases from J, with 5 bases in between. CDR3 in amino acids: CASRSGELFF. For the CDR3, the DNA is TGTGCCAGCCGTAGCGGGGAGCTGTTTTTT.

This clone was observed a few times. This sequence joins TRBV11-3 and TRBJ2-2; 9 bases are a match to TRBD2. The germline gives CDR1 SGHNT, CDR2 YENEEA. Trimming cost V 7 bases and J 4 bases; bases outside gene matches: 1. CDR3 length: 13 amino acids. The CDR3 here is CASTSGATGELFF. Here the CDR3 DNA reads TGTGCCAGCACTAGCGGGGCCACCGGGGAGCTGTTTTTT.

The chain links TRBV7-2 to TRBJ1-4; no clear D. V lost 3 bases and J 5 bases, leaving 10 bases between the germline ends. The CDR3 length is 14 residues. CDR1 is SGHTA and CDR2 is FQGNSA in the germline V gene. CDR3 region: CASSFGGSNEKLFF. CDR3 DNA: TGTGCCAGCAGCTTCGGAGGGTCAAATGAAAAACTGTTTTTT.

The chain uses TRBV7-8 and TRBJ1-2; no clear D gene. Trimming cost V 7 bases and J 4 bases, with 19 bases left between them. Germline V gene data show CDR1 as SGHVS and CDR2 as FQNEAQ. This CDR3 region has 15 residues. The CDR3 spells CASTLLRTDGYGYTF. The DNA of the CDR3 is TGTGCCAGCACCCTTCTAAGGACGGATGGCTATGGCTACACCTTC.

This chain joins TRBV7-2 and TRBJ2-7, with 11 bases that match TRBD2. This CDR3 spans 13 amino acids. CDR1 SGHTA and CDR2 FQGNSA come from the germline V gene. Trimming cost V 5 bases and J 6 bases; bases outside gene matches: 3. CDR3 residues: CASSVTSGSEQYF. The CDR3 nucleotides read TGTGCCAGCAGCGTCACTAGCGGGAGCGAGCAGTACTTC.

The rearrangement uses TRBV6-2 or TRBV6-3 and TRBJ1-3, with D uncertain. Germline V gene sequence: CDR1 MNHEY, CDR2 SVGEGT. The CDR3 consists of 13 residues. Trimming cost V 2 bases and J 4 bases, with 6 bases left between them. The CDR3 loop is CASSYAEGNTIYF. The CDR3 DNA sequence: TGTGCCAGCAGTTACGCGGAAGGAAACACCATATATTTT.

CDR3 DNA sequence: TGTGCCAGCAGTCAGGACAGGGGTGCAGAGACCCAGTACTTC. This gives the protein CASSQDRGAETQYF. V gene TRBV6-5 combines with J gene TRBJ2-5, with TRBD1 identical over 9 bases. The junction had 5 bases not matched to a gene; V was cut back by 5 bases and J by 4 bases. CDR3 length equals 14 residues. Germline values: CDR1 MNHEY, CDR2 SVGAGI.

This chain links TRBV3-1 (or the pseudogene TRBV3-2) with TRBJ2-1, with 11 nucleotides matching TRBD2. This CDR3 contains 15 residues. J gave up 6 bases and V 1 base, and 2 bases lay outside the gene matches. Germline-derived CDR1 and CDR2 are LGHDT and YNNKEL (reference sequence). The CDR3 DNA reads as TGTGCCAGCAGCCAAGTAGCGGGAGGGCCCAATGAGCAGTTCTTC. It is translated as CASSQVAGGPNEQFF.

Notes on this clone: Its ends do not fully match the called genes, so a read error is possible. This sequence joins TRBV5-8 and TRBJ2-6; tentatively, D is TRBD1 (5 bases). This CDR3 comprises 17 residues. Germline lookup yields CDR1 SGHTS and CDR2 YDEGEE. Written as DNA, the CDR3 is TGTGCCAGCAGATTGGACATCCCCAGCTCTGGGGCCAACGTCCTGACTTTC. It is translated as CASRLDIPSSGANVLTF.

The V call is TRBV6-2 or TRBV6-3, the J call TRBJ1-5; D is unresolved. V gave up 6 bases and J gave up 1 base, with 19 bases separating them. The CDR3 sequence is 17 residues long. Germline V CDR1 and CDR2: MNHEY, SVGEGT. This CDR3 is CASSPELKGSSNQPQHF. As DNA, the CDR3 is TGTGCCAGCAGCCCCGAATTAAAGGGTAGCAGCAATCAGCCCCAGCATTTT.

The CDR3 loop reads CASSNRGRGYEQYF. CDR3 DNA: TGCGCCAGCAGTAACAGGGGCCGCGGCTACGAGCAGTACTTC. The J gene is TRBJ2-7, the V gene TRBV10-1, with 7 bases lining up with TRBD1. V shed 5 bases, J shed 3 bases, and the junction held 7 bases outside the gene matches. Germline values: CDR1 WNHNN, CDR2 SYGVQD (reference sequence). The CDR3 consists of 14 residues.

The chain couples TRBV9 to TRBJ1-5, with TRBD1 matching 7 bases. Trimming took 4 bases from V and 4 from J; bases not matched to a gene: 5. This CDR3 spans 14 amino acids. Germline V gene sequence: CDR1 SGDLS, CDR2 YYNGEE. In DNA form, the CDR3 reads TGTGCCAGCAGCCCCGGGACAGAGAATCAGCCCCAGCATTTT. Residues: CASSPGTENQPQHF.